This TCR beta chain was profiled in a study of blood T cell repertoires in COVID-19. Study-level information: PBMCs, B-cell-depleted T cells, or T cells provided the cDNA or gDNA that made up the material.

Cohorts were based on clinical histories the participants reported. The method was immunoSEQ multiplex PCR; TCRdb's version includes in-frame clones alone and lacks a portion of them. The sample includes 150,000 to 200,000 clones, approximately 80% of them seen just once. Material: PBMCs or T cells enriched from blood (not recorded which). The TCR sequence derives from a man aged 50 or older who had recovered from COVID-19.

The CDR3 protein is CASSSPDRVIYEQYF. DNA of the CDR3: TGTGCCAGCAGTTCCCCGGACAGGGTGATCTACGAGCAGTACTTC. This chain uses TRBV27 with TRBJ2-7, with 8 bases that match TRBD1. Germline CDR1 MNHEY, CDR2 SMNVEV (reference sequence). The CDR3 runs to 15 residues. Losses at the gene ends were 4 bases for V and 3 bases for J; bases not matched to a gene: 8.